This T cell receptor (beta chain) was recovered during a study of T cells in Graves' hyperthyroidism and ophthalmopathy. Study-wide points: Ophthalmopathy onset followed model prediction by a median approximately six months. The majority of expanded thyroid clonotypes above 0.001 also appeared in blood. From stable hyperthyroidism, ophthalmopathy was separated by a 13 V-J model.

Amplification of TCR beta CDR3 regions used RNA as the template. First-round RT-PCR targeting the TCR CDR3 was performed with the HTBI primer set. Each CDR3 protein is one row after TCRdb ran MiXCR on the multiplex PCR reads. This sample has 550,000 to 800,000 distinct CDR3 sequences, with around 15% found just once. This clonotype was recorded at least ten times. Its antigen is as yet unknown. The CDR3 is 17 residues long. CDR1 is SGHAT and CDR2 is FQDESV in the germline V gene (reference sequence). V lost 2 bases, J lost 0 bases, and 13 bases lay in between. Sequenced: blood. This TCR was recovered from a man younger than 30 with Graves' hyperthyroidism. J is TRBJ2-2 and V is TRBV11-1; maybe TRBD1 (6 bases). CDR3 sequence (DNA): TGTGCCAGCAGCTTATTCGGGGACACCTCGAACACCGGGGAGCTGTTTTTT. Protein sequence: CASSLFGDTSNTGELFF.